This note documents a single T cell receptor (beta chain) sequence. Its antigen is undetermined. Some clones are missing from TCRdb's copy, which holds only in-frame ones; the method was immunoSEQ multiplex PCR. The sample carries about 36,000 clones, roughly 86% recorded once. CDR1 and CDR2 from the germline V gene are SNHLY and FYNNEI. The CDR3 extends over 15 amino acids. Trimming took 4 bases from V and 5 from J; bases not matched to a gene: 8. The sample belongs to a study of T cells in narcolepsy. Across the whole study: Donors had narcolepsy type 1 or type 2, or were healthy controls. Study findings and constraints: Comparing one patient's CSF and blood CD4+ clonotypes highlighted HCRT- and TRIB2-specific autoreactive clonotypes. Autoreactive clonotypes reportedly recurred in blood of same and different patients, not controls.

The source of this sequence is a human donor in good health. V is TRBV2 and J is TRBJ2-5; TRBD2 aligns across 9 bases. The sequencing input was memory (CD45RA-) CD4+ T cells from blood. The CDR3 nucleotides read TGTGCCAGCAGTGTCGAGGTAGCGGGAGAGGAGACCCAGTACTTC. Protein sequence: CASSVEVAGEETQYF.